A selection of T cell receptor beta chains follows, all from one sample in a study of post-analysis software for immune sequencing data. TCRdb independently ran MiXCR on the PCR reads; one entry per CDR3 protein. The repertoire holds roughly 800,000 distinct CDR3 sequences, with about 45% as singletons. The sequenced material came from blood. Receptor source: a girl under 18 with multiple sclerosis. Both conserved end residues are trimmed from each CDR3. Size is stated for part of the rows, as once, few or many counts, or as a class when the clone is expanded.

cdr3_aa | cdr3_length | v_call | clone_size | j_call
ASSLVRVGYGYT | 12 | TRBV7-2 | . | TRBJ1-2
ASSLSDRSTDTQY | 13 | TRBV3-1 | . | TRBJ2-3
ASSLVSHNEQY | 11 | TRBV12-3/TRBV12-4 | . | .
SVDSEQF | 7 | TRBV29-1 | few | TRBJ2-1
SGRGQGGTDTQY | 12 | TRBV29-1 | . | TRBJ2-3
ASSVRTGGFQETQY | 14 | TRBV3-1 | . | TRBJ2-5
ASSYSSTGQNTEAF | 14 | TRBV6-5 | . | TRBJ1-1
ASSQTNWGQGITYEQY | 16 | TRBV13 | . | .
AIPTGTDNEQF | 11 | TRBV21-1 | few | TRBJ2-1
ASSVDSGRFHEQF | 13 | TRBV9 | . | TRBJ2-1
ASSLGGSPQEQY | 12 | TRBV5-1 | . | TRBJ2-5
AIKTETDQETQY | 12 | TRBV10-3 | many | TRBJ2-5
ATSEPPGLASYNEQF | 15 | TRBV24-1 | few | TRBJ2-1
ASSLGRGRAQETQY | 14 | TRBV7-2 | few | TRBJ2-5
SAVDSANQETQY | 12 | TRBV20-1 | few | TRBJ2-5
ASSFSPAAQETQY | 13 | TRBV12-3/TRBV12-4 | . | .
SVRQKLTYNEQF | 12 | TRBV29-1 | once | TRBJ2-1
AIGGQVSDEQF | 11 | TRBV10-3 | once | TRBJ2-1
ASSLKAGGLTGELF | 14 | TRBV7-2 | . | TRBJ2-2
AWTPQGAAKNIQY | 13 | TRBV30 | . | TRBJ2-4
AISGGQLQETQY | 12 | TRBV10-3 | . | .
ASTTGQGDEQY | 11 | TRBV12-3/TRBV12-4 | few | TRBJ2-7
ASSGERGLRNTEAF | 14 | TRBV5-1 | . | TRBJ1-1
ASSPSSQYEQY | 11 | TRBV27 | few | TRBJ2-7
ASSLGGSWGSDEQF | 14 | TRBV11-2 | . | TRBJ2-1
ASSWRGPADEQY | 12 | TRBV5-1 | . | TRBJ2-7
ASSQAEGGAYNEQF | 14 | TRBV3-1 | . | TRBJ2-1
ASSSYSGKTDTQY | 13 | TRBV5-1 | . | TRBJ2-3
SDTEPGGDYEQY | 12 | TRBV29-1 | . | TRBJ2-7
SASPSGTGYGETQY | 14 | TRBV20-1 | . | .
ASSPTGGATEAF | 12 | TRBV12-3/TRBV12-4 | few | TRBJ1-1
ASSHEPSVGQGRGYT | 15 | TRBV4-3 | . | TRBJ1-2
SANYPGEQF | 9 | TRBV20-1 | few | TRBJ2-1
ASSTPIQGAPTEAF | 14 | TRBV7-9 | . | TRBJ1-1
ASSLVPGVSYEQY | 13 | TRBV7-2 | . | TRBJ2-7
ATRTENYGYT | 10 | TRBV27 | few | TRBJ1-2
SVPDRGQETQY | 11 | TRBV29-1 | few | TRBJ2-5
ASSPRTRTDTQY | 12 | TRBV7-9 | . | TRBJ2-3
ASPGTSGIGPTDTQY | 15 | TRBV7-9 | . | TRBJ2-3
ASSYSPSGADTQY | 13 | TRBV6-5 | . | TRBJ2-3
ASSYRDRAGGYT | 12 | TRBV7-8 | . | TRBJ1-2
SVEDQGFEQY | 10 | TRBV29-1 | . | TRBJ2-7
ASRTSSSYEQY | 11 | TRBV12-3/TRBV12-4 | few | TRBJ2-7
SSEGLGSYNEQF | 12 | TRBV29-1 | few | TRBJ2-1
ASSVATDTEAF | 11 | TRBV9 | . | TRBJ1-1
ASSPQGPSSTDTQY | 14 | TRBV12-3/TRBV12-4 | . | TRBJ2-3
ATSSYIFTGGSSYEQY | 16 | TRBV15 | few | TRBJ2-7
SARAGTSGIYEQY | 13 | TRBV20-1 | . | .
ASSRSRASYGYT | 12 | TRBV5-6 | . | TRBJ1-2
ASSQVILSGEYLQETQY | 17 | TRBV3-1 | . | TRBJ2-5
SASPGGGEAF | 10 | TRBV20-1 | . | TRBJ1-1
ASSLDRALRADTQY | 14 | TRBV6-6 | few | TRBJ2-3
SVDDGSYEQY | 10 | TRBV29-1 | . | .
SARVPGRHTDTQY | 13 | TRBV20-1 | . | TRBJ2-3
ASSFPSRGGYGYT | 13 | TRBV12-3/TRBV12-4 | . | TRBJ1-2
ASSFRGGDFVEQY | 13 | TRBV5-1 | . | TRBJ2-7
ASSFWLGNEQF | 11 | TRBV7-2 | . | TRBJ2-1